The present T cell receptor beta chain was sequenced within a study of Graves' ophthalmopathy and Graves' hyperthyroidism. Trimming stripped 6 bases from V and 9 bases from J, with 17 bases between. Germline values: CDR1 LGHNT, CDR2 FRNRAP. The CDR3 has 13 amino acids. As the template, RNA transcripts were used to amplify TCR beta CDR3 regions. Second-round multiplex PCR followed a first-round RT-PCR using HTBI primers. TCRdb fed the multiplex PCR reads into MiXCR, producing one record per CDR3 protein. The sample contains fewer than 650,000 distinct CDR3 sequences, approximately 21% of which appear only once.

The sequence was collected from a woman younger than 35 with stable Graves' hyperthyroidism. Some clones in this sample may be carry-over from other donors' samples. Sequencing used peripheral blood. The chain employs TRBV12-5 and TRBJ1-1; D not certain. The CDR3 DNA reads as TGTGCTAGTGGGCCGCCCGGGCGGATCCAAGCTTTCTTT. Its translation is CASGPPGRIQAFF. Using reference TRBV12-5 and TRBJ1-1 for the parts outside the CDR3, the full variable domain is DARVTQTPRHKVTEMGQEVTMRCQPILGHNTVFWYRQTMMQGLELLAYFRNRAPLDDSGMPKDRFSAEMPDATLATLKIQPSEPRDSAVYFCASGPPGRIQAFFGQGTRLTVV.